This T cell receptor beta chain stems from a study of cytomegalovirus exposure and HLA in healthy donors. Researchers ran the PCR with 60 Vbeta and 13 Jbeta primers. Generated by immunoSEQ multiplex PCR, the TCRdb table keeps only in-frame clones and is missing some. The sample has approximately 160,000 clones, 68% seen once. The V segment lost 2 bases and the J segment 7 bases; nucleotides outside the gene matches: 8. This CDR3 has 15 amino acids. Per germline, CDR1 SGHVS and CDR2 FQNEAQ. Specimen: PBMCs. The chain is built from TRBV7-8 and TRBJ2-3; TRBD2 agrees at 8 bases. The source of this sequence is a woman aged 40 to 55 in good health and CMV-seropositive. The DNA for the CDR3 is TGTGCCAGCAGCTTACCGACTAGCGTGGGGAATACGCAGTATTTT. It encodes CASSLPTSVGNTQYF.